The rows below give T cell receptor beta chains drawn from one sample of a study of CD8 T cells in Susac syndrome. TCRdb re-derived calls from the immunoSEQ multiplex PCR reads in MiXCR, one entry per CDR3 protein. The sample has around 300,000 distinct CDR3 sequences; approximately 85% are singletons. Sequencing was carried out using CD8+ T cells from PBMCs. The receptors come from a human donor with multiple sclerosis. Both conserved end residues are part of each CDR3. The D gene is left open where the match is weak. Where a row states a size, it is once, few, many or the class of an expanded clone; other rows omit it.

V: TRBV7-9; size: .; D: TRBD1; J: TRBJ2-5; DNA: TGTGCCAGCAGCCGGGCCCCCGGGGACAGCGAACAAGAGACCCAGTACTTC; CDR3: CASSRAPGDSEQETQYF
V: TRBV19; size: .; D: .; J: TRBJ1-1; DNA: TGTGCCAGTAGTTTCGGGGGGACCACTGAAGCTTTCTTT; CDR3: CASSFGGTTEAFF
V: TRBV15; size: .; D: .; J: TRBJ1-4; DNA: TGTGCCACTGGGGCCCTATCAAGGGAAAAACTGTTTTTT; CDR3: CATGALSREKLFF
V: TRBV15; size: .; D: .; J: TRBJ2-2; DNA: TGTGCCACCAGCAGAGATGCCGGACCCGGGGAGCTGTTTTTT; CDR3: CATSRDAGPGELFF
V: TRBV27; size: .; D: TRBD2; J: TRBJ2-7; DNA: TGTGCCAGCAGGCCTGGACTAGCGGCCTCCGAGCAGTACTTC; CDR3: CASRPGLAASEQYF
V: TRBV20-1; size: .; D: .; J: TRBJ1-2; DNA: TGCAGTGCTAGAGAGGACCCTAACTATGGCTACACCTTC; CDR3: CSAREDPNYGYTF
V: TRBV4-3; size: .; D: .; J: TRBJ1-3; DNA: TGCGCCAGCAGCCAAAGAGAGGACGGAGGTGAAAACACCATATATTTT; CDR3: CASSQREDGGENTIYF
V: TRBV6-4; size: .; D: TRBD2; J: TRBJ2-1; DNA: TGTGCCAGCAGTGATGGGACTAGCGGGAGTAGGGAGTTCTTC; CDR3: CASSDGTSGSREFF
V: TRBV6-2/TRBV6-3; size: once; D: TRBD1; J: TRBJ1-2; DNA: TGTGCCAGCAGTTACTCCGGGACAGGGGCATACTATGGCTACACCTTC; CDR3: CASSYSGTGAYYGYTF
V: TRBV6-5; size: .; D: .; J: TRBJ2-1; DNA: TGTGCCAGCAGTTACGCTAGTCCGGGTGAGCAGTTCTTC; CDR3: CASSYASPGEQFF
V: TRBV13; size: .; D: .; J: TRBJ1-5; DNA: TGTGCCAGCAGCTTATCTGCTGGGGGTTGGGGGGCCAGTCATCAAAGCAATCAGCCCCAGCATTTT; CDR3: CASSLSAGGWGASHQSNQPQHF
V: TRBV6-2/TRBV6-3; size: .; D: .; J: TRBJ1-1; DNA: TGTGCCAGCGGTTACGGCACTGAAGCTTTCTTT; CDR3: CASGYGTEAFF
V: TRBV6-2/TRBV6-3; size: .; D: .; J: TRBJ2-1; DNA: TGTGCCAGCAGTTACGGCTTATTAAATGAGCAGTTCTTC; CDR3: CASSYGLLNEQFF
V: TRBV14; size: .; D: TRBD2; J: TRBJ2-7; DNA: TGTGCCAGCGGTAGAGCGGGGGCCTACGAGCAGTACTTC; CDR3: CASGRAGAYEQYF
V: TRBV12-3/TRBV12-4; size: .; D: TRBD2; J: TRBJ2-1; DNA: TGTGCCAGCAGTTTCGGCGGGAGGGCCTCGTATGAGCAGTTCTTC; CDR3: CASSFGGRASYEQFF
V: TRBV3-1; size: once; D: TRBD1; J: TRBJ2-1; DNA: TGTGCCAGCAGCCAAGTGGGACAGGGTTACAATGAGCAGTTCTTC; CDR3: CASSQVGQGYNEQFF
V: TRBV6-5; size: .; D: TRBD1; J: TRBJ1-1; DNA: TGTGCCAGCGGACAGGGAGTCGACACTGAAGCTTTCTTT; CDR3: CASGQGVDTEAFF
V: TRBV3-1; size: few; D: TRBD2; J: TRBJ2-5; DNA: TGTGCCAGCAGCCAAGGAACCAGCGGGGGGCTAAGAGGAGAGACCCAGTACTTC; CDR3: CASSQGTSGGLRGETQYF
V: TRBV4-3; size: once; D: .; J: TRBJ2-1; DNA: TGCGCCAGCAGCCAAGATGTCTACAATGAGCAGTTCTTC; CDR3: CASSQDVYNEQFF
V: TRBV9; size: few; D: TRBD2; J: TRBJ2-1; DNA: TGTGCCAGCAGCCCCCGAGGCCTAGCGGCTGACAATGAGCAGTTCTTC; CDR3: CASSPRGLAADNEQFF
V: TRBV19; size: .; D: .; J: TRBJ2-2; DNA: TGTGCCAGTAGTATAGTCACCGGGGAGCTGTTTTTT; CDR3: CASSIVTGELFF
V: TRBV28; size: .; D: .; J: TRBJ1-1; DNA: TGTGCCAGCAGCCCCCGGAGTACAGGGTGGAACACTGAAGCTTTCTTT; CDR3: CASSPRSTGWNTEAFF
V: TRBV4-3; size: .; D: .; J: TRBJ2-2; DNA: TGCGCCAGCAGCCCCCTGGAGCTAACCGGGGAGCTGTTTTTT; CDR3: CASSPLELTGELFF
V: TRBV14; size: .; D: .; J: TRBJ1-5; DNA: TGTGCCAGCAGCTCAAACTCAGGTCAGCCCCAGCATTTT; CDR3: CASSSNSGQPQHF
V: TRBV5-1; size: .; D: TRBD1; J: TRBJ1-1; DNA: TGCGCCAGCAGCGACCGGGACAGCCTTATGAACACTGAAGCTTTCTTT; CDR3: CASSDRDSLMNTEAFF
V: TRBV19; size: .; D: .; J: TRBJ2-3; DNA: TGTGCCAGTAGTATGCGAGACAGTCTATCAGATACGCAGTATTTT; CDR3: CASSMRDSLSDTQYF
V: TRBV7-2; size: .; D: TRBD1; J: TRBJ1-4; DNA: TGTGCCAGCAGCTTAGGGACAGGGGGAAAACTGTTTTTT; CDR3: CASSLGTGGKLFF
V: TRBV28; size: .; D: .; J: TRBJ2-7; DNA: TGTGCCAGCAGTTTCACTACCCCTGGGGAGCAGTACTTC; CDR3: CASSFTTPGEQYF
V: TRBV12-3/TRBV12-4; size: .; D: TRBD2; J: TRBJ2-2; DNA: TGTGCCAGCAGGTTAACCAGCGGGAGCGAGAACACCGGGGAGCTGTTTTTT; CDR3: CASRLTSGSENTGELFF
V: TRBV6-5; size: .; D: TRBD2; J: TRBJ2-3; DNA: TGTGCCAGCAGTCCTCGACTAGCGGTTAGCACAGATACGCAGTATTTT; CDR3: CASSPRLAVSTDTQYF
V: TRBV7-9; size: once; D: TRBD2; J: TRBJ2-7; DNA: TGTGCCAGCAGCTTGGTAGCGGGAGGGCCGACCTACGAGCAGTACTTC; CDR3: CASSLVAGGPTYEQYF
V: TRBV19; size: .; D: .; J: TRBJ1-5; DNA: TGTGCCAGTAGTATGGGGCAGGCGGTCAATCAGCCCCAGCATTTT; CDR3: CASSMGQAVNQPQHF
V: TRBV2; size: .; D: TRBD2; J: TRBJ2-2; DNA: TGTGCCAGCAGTGGGACTAGCGTGACTCTTTACACCGGGGAGCTGTTTTTT; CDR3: CASSGTSVTLYTGELFF
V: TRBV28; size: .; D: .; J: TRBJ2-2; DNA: TGTGCCATCGAGTTTTCCGACACCGGGGAGCTGTTTTTT; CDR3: CAIEFSDTGELFF
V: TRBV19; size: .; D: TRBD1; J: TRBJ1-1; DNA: TGTGCCAGTAGTAACAACTGGATGACAGGGGCTGAAGCTTTCTTT; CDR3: CASSNNWMTGAEAFF
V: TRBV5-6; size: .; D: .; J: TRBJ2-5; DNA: TGTGCCAGCAGCTTGGACGAGACAGGGGAGGGAGGAGAGACCCAGTACTTC; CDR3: CASSLDETGEGGETQYF
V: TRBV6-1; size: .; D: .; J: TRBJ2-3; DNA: TGTGCCAGCAGTGTCAAAGGGTATGTCACAGATACGCAGTATTTT; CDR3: CASSVKGYVTDTQYF
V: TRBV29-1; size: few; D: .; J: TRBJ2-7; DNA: TGCAGCGTTGTTAGGGGCTACGAGCAGTACTTC; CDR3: CSVVRGYEQYF
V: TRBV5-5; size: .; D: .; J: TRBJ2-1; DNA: TGTGCCAGCAGCAACCTAAACAGGGAAAGGGATGAGCAGTTCTTC; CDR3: CASSNLNRERDEQFF
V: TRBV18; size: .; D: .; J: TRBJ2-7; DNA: TGTGCCAGCTCACCGGAGGGTTGGGAGCAGTACTTC; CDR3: CASSPEGWEQYF
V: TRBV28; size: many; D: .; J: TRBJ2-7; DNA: TGTGCCAGCAGCTTAGCAGGGAGCTCCTACGAGCAGTACTTC; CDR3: CASSLAGSSYEQYF
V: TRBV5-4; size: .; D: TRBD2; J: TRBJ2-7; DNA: TGTGCCAGCAGCCCTGGACTAGCGGCACCCTACGAGCAGTACTTC; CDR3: CASSPGLAAPYEQYF
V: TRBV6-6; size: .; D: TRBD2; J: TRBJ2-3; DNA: TGTGCCAGCAGTTTCCTGACTAGCGGGAAGGCAGATACGCAGTATTTT; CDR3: CASSFLTSGKADTQYF
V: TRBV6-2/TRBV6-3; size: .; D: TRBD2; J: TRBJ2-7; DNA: TGTGCCAGCACCAACTACCCCTCTAGCGGGAGTAGAGGTGAGCAGTACTTC; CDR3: CASTNYPSSGSRGEQYF
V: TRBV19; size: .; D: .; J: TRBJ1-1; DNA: TGTGCCAGTAGCCCCGGGACATCATACACTGAAGCTTTCTTT; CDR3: CASSPGTSYTEAFF
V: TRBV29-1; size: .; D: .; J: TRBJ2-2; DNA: TGCAGCGTTCTCGGGACGACCGGGGAGCTGTTTTTT; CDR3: CSVLGTTGELFF
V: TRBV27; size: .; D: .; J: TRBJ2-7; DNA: TGTGCCAGCAGTTTAAGCCAGGGGGGGCCCTACGAGCAGTACTTC; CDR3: CASSLSQGGPYEQYF
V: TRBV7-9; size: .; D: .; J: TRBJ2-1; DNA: TGTGCCAGCAGCTTAGAGCGGGTAAGCTCCTACAATGAGCAGTTCTTC; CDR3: CASSLERVSSYNEQFF
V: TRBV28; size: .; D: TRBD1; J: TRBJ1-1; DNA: TGTGCCAGCAGTCTATCCGGGACAGGGGACATGAACACTGAAGCTTTCTTT; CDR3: CASSLSGTGDMNTEAFF
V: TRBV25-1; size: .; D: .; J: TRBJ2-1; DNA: TGTGCCAGCAGTGAATTTCCATGGGGGCAGTTCTTC; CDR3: CASSEFPWGQFF
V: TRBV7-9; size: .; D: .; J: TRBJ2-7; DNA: TGTGCCAGCAGCTTGGGCTGGAACGATGGCTACGAGCAGTACTTC; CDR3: CASSLGWNDGYEQYF